This T cell receptor beta chain was recorded in a study of STAT5B mutations in CD4+ large granular lymphocyte leukemia. To note about this clone: Its target is unknown.

J lost 2 bases, V lost 3 bases, and 5 bases had no gene match. This CDR3 comprises 15 residues. The germline V gene encodes CDR1 SNHLY and CDR2 FYNNEI. The assay was run at survey level. Profiling relied on immunoSEQ multiplex PCR, and the TCRdb table lists in-frame clones only, not all of them. The repertoire has some 45,000 clones, approximately 86% of them found once; the top ten carry about 2.8%. General study results and limits: Top patient clones used TRBV06 genes more often: 8/27 versus 2/35 in controls.

The chain links TRBV2 to TRBJ1-2; 8 bases fit TRBD1. The sequence was obtained from a human donor in good health. Sample: CD4+ T cells from blood buffy coats. CDR3 loop: CASSDQGALNYGYTF. The CDR3 coding sequence is TGTGCCAGCAGTGACCAGGGGGCACTCAACTATGGCTACACCTTC.